This entry lists 8 T cell receptor beta chains sequenced from one sample in a study of T cell responses to AZD1222 COVID-19 vaccine. The protocol was immunoSEQ multiplex PCR, while the TCRdb copy is restricted to in-frame clones and leaves out a portion. The sample lists almost 70,000 clones; about four fifths were seen once. Sequenced here: peripheral blood, sampled 28 days after the second AZD1222 dose. These receptors were obtained from an adult who received the AZD1222 COVID-19 vaccine.

The chain couples TRBV7-9 to TRBJ1-4; possible D gene TRBD1, 6 bases. The CDR3 runs to 14 residues. The V and J ends lost 5 bases and 8 bases respectively, with 15 bases between them. The germline V gene has CDR1 SEHNR and CDR2 FQNEAQ (reference sequence). The CDR3 reads CASSEGGAGEKLFF. The CDR3 DNA is TGTGCCAGCAGCGAGGGGGGAGCGGGGGAAAAACTGTTTTTT.

This clone has only one observation. The CDR3 DNA sequence: TGTGCCACGTCCCGGGACGTAGTTCTAGAGCAGTTCTTC. Translated, it gives CATSRDVVLEQFF. The gene calls are TRBV12-3 or TRBV12-4 and TRBJ2-1; D assignment may be TRBD1 or TRBD2 (5 bases each). Between the trimmed V and J ends, which lost 10 bases and 10 bases, there was a span of 20 bases. This CDR3 contains 13 residues.

The chain employs TRBV9 and TRBJ1-3; 9 nucleotides match TRBD1. CDR1 is SGDLS and CDR2 is YYNGEE in the germline V gene. CDR3 length: 16 residues. J gave up 3 bases and V 0 bases, and 4 bases lay outside the gene matches. The CDR3: CASSVDPGQGGNTIYF. CDR3 nucleotide sequence: TGTGCCAGCAGCGTAGATCCGGGACAGGGTGGAAACACCATATATTTT.

The chain has TRBV7-2 and TRBJ1-5, with TRBD1 as a possible D gene (5 bases). Trimming left V 5 bases short and J 4 bases short, with 12 bases between. Germline V gene lookup returns CDR1 SGHTA and CDR2 FQGNSA. The CDR3 loop spans 14 amino acids. Here the CDR3 reads CASSLQVTNQPQHF. CDR3 DNA sequence: TGTGCCAGCAGCCTACAGGTTACTAATCAGCCCCAGCATTTT.

The DNA for the CDR3 is TGTGCCAGCGGACAACTCCGCCAAGAGACCCAGTACTTC. Encoded protein: CASGQLRQETQYF. The chain recombines TRBV6-5 with TRBJ2-5; perhaps TRBD1 as D (5 bases). Per the germline V gene, CDR1 is MNHEY and CDR2 is SVGAGI. The V gene lost 8 bases and the J gene lost 1 base, with 11 bases spanning the gap. The CDR3 contains 13 residues.

The genes are TRBV6-2 or TRBV6-3 and TRBJ2-2; 12 bases line up with TRBD2. The CDR3 runs 15 residues. CDR1 is MNHEY, CDR2 SVGEGT, per germline. V shed 6 bases and J 5 bases; nucleotides not matched to a gene: 4. The DNA of the CDR3 is TGTGCCAGCAGCCCTAGCGGGGGGGAGACCGGGGAGCTGTTTTTT. This encodes CASSPSGGETGELFF.

This clone has only one observation. This chain uses TRBV5-1 with TRBJ2-1; 9 nucleotides line up with TRBD2. The J segment lost 1 base and the V segment lost 5 bases, leaving 4 bases of the junction unmatched. The CDR3 length is 15 residues. Germline loops: CDR1 SGHRS, CDR2 YFSETQ. CDR3 sequence (DNA): TGCGCCAGCAGGGCTAGCGGGACGTCCTACAATGAGCAGTTCTTC. The encoded protein is CASRASGTSYNEQFF.

J is TRBJ1-2 and V is TRBV5-1; D gene unclear. V lost 0 bases and J lost 2, with 8 bases in between. The germline V gene encodes CDR1 SGHRS and CDR2 YFSETQ. The CDR3 sequence is 14 residues long. The CDR3 coding sequence is TGCGCCAGCAGCTTGGATACGGGAAACTATGGCTACACCTTC. Amino acids: CASSLDTGNYGYTF.